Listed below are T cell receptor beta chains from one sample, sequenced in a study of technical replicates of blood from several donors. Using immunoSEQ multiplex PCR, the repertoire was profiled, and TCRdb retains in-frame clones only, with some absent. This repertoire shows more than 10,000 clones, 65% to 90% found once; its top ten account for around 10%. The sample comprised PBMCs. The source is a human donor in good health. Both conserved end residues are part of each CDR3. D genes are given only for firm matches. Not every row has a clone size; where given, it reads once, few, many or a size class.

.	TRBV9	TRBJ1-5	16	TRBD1	TGTGCCAGCAGCTCGGACGGGACAGGGATCAATCAGCCCCAGCATTTT	CASSSDGTGINQPQHF
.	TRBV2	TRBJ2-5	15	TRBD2	TGTGCCAGCAGTGGTATAGCGGGAAACCAAGAGACCCAGTACTTC	CASSGIAGNQETQYF
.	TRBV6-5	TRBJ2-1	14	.	TGTGCCAGCAGTTACCTAGTCGGGGACAATGAGCAGTTCTTC	CASSYLVGDNEQFF
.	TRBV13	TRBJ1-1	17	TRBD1	TGTGCCAGCAGCTTAGTAGTGGGGGGGGACAGGCGGACTGAAGCTTTCTTT	CASSLVVGGDRRTEAFF
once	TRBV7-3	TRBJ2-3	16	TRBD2	TGTGCCAGCAGCGTGCGACTAGCGGGAAGCACAGATACGCAGTATTTT	CASSVRLAGSTDTQYF
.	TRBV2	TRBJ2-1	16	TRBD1	TGTGCCAGCCGAAGGAAGTCGGGACAGGGTGTGAATGAGCAGTTCTTC	CASRRKSGQGVNEQFF
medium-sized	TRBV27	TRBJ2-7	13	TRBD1	TGTGCCAGCAGTCCGACAGGGGCTGGCGAGCAGTACTTC	CASSPTGAGEQYF
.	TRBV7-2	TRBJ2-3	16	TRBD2	TGTGCCAGCAGCTTATCGGGACTAGCGGGACGAGATACGCAGTATTTT	CASSLSGLAGRDTQYF
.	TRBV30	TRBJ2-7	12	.	TGTGCCTGGAGTTTCGGAGCCTACGAGCAGTACTTC	CAWSFGAYEQYF
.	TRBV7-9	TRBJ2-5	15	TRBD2	TGTGCCAGCAGCCCGGGACTAGCGGAGCAAGAGACCCAGTACTTC	CASSPGLAEQETQYF
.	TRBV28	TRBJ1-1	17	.	TGTGCCAGCAGTTTATATGGAGCGAGGGTCGGGTATCCCGAAGCTTTCTTT	CASSLYGARVGYPEAFF
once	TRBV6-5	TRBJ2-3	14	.	TGTGCCAGCAGTTATATGACTAGCACAGATACGCAGTATTTT	CASSYMTSTDTQYF
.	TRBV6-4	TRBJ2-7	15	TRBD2	TGTGCCAGCAGTACCGTAGCGGGAGCCTACTACGAGCAGTACTTC	CASSTVAGAYYEQYF
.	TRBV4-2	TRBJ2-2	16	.	TGTGCCAGCAGCCAAGGTCAGGGCGCGAACACCGGGGAGCTGTTTTTT	CASSQGQGANTGELFF
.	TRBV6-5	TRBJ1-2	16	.	TGTGCCAGCAGTTACGGAAGAGACAGGTTGATCTCTGGCTACACCTTC	CASSYGRDRLISGYTF
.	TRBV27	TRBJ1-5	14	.	TGTGCCAGCACCCCCCCCATCGCCGGTCAGCCCCAGCATTTT	CASTPPIAGQPQHF
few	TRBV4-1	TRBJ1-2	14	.	TGCGCCAGCAGCCCTGACAGGTTGGACTATGGCTACACCTTC	CASSPDRLDYGYTF
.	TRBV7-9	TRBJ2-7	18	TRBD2	TGTGCCAGCAGCTCTCCTAGCGGGTATGGGGGGGCTCTGTACGAGCAGTACTTC	CASSSPSGYGGALYEQYF
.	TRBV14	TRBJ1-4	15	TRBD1	TGTGCCAGCAGCCAAAAGGGACAGGGTAATGAAAAACTGTTTTTT	CASSQKGQGNEKLFF
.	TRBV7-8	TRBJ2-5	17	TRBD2	TGTGCCAGCAGCTCATGGACTAGCGGGGTCTACCAAGAGACCCAGTACTTC	CASSSWTSGVYQETQYF
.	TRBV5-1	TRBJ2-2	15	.	TGCGCCAGCAGCTTGGGAGTGGATGCGGGCGGGGAGCTGTTTTTT	CASSLGVDAGGELFF
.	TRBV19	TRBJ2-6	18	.	TGTGCCAGTAGCCCGACAGCCCCCAAACTCTCTGGGGCCAACGTCCTGACTTTC	CASSPTAPKLSGANVLTF
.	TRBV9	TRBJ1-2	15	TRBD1	TGTGCCAGCAGCGTATTGTGGGACAGCTCCGAGGGCTACACCTTC	CASSVLWDSSEGYTF
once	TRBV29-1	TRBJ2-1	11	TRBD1	TGCAGCGTTGAAGAGGGACAGGTACAGTTCTTC	CSVEEGQVQFF
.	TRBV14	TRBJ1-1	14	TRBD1	TGTGCCAGCAGCCTCCGGACAGGGGGCACTGAAGCTTTCTTT	CASSLRTGGTEAFF
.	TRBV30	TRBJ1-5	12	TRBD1	TGTGCCTCTAGGACAGGCTCGCAGCCCCAGCATTTT	CASRTGSQPQHF
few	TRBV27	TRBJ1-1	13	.	TGTGCCACCGGGCCGGGGAGGGGCACTGAAGCTTTCTTT	CATGPGRGTEAFF
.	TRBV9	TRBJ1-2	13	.	TGTGCCAGCAGCGTGGACAGTAACTATGGCTACACCTTC	CASSVDSNYGYTF
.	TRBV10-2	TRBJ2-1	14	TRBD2	TGCGCCAGCCAGGGACTAGCGGGCGACAATGAGCAGTTCTTC	CASQGLAGDNEQFF
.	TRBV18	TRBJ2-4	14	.	TGTGCCAGCTCACCAGCGGGAACCAAAAACATTCAGTACTTC	CASSPAGTKNIQYF
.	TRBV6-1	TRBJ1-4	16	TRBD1	TGTGCCAGCAGTGAGGCTACCGGGACAGGGAATGAAAAACTGTTTTTT	CASSEATGTGNEKLFF